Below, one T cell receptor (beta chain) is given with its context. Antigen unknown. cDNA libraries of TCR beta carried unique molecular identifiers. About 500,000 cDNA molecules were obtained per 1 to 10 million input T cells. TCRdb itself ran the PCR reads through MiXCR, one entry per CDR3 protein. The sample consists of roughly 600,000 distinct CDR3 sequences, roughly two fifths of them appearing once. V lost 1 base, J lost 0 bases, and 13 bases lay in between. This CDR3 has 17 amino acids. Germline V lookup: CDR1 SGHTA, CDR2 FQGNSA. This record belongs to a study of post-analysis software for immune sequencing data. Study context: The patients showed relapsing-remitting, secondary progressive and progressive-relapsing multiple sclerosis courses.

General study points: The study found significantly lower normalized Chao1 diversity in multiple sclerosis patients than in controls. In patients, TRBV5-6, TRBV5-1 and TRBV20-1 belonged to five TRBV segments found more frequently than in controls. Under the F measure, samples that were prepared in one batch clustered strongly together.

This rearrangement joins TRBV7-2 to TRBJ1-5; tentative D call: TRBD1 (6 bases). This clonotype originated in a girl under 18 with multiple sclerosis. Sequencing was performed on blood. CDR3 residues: CASSLVPGGDSNQPQHF. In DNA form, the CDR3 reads TGTGCCAGCAGCTTAGTCCCGGGGGGCGATAGCAATCAGCCCCAGCATTTT.